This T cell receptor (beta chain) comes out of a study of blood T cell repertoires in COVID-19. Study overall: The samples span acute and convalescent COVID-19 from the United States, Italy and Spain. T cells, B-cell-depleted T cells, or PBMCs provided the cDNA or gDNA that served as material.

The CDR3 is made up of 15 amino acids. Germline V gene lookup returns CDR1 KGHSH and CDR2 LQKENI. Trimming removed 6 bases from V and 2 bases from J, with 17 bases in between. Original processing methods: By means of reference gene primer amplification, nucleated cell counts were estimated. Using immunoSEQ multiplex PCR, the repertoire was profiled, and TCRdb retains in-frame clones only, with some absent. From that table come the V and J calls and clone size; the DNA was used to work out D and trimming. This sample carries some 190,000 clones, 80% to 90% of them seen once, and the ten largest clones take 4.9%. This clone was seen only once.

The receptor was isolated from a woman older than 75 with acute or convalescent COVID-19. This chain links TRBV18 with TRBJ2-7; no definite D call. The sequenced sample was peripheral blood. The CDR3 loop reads CASSGTESLTYEQYF. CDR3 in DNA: TGTGCCAGCTCCGGAACGGAGTCCCTCACCTACGAGCAGTACTTC.